Listed here is a single T cell receptor beta chain. Its antigen target is currently unknown. One base away there is no much larger clone; base qualities are not given. The data were taken from a study of immune cell composition in non-small cell lung cancer (dated by TCRdb to the late 2010s). Turning to the overall study: Histologic subtype, mainly lung adenocarcinoma or squamous cell carcinoma, was assigned on the basis of H&E together with p63, CK5, Napsin A and TTF-1 immunohistochemistry. Several tumour specimens that had TCR-beta data belonged to rare histological subtypes and were left out of the subtype comparisons. For supplementary cohort #1, made up of roughly eleven lung adenocarcinoma cases, paired tumour/lung TCR-beta sequencing was done and TIL populations were generated so that tumour reactivity could be assessed. Using Adaptive Biotechnologies, the researchers ran TCR-beta sequencing on roughly 35 paired NSCLC tumour and non-adjacent lung specimens, along with some 24 tumour-only specimens.

The full study reports these points: In 10 to 11 adenocarcinoma cases, maximal tumour-associated clone frequency correlated strongly with TIL tumour reactivity, whereas overall clonality did not. Nearly half of NSCLC cases had tumour-associated clones >0.5%, found in less than 40% of adenocarcinomas compared with about 80% of squamous carcinomas. No significant correlation was found between tumour TCR-beta clonality and smoking pack-years. The reactivity cohort was only 9 to 11 cases, and tumour-reactive clones were not shown to share sequences with the dominant in vivo tumour-associated clones. Compared with lung adenocarcinoma tumours, lung squamous cell carcinoma showed significantly higher Top 10 clone scores and productive clonality.

The CDR3 holds 16 amino acids from the cysteine to the phenylalanine. The sequence is cut down to CDR3 DNA, 48 bases in frame from base 1. V loses 3 bases of germline sequence and J loses 3 bases, and the interval between the two ends is 15 bases. The germline V gene (reference sequence) sets CDR1 to SEHNR and CDR2 to FQNEAQ. Genomic DNA was extracted with the QIAamp DNA kit from frozen aliquots of unsorted single-cell suspensions. The tumour samples consisted of non-small cell lung cancer tissue that had been surgically resected. Tissues were received within 2 hours of resection and processed immediately into single-cell suspensions. Tissue was mechanically dissociated and enzymatically digested with DNase I, collagenase I and hyaluronidase for approximately 31 minutes at 37 °C, then filtered and RBC-lysed. A two-step multiplex PCR amplified TCR-beta CDR3 regions from genomic DNA, and the second step of the PCR added Illumina-compatible adaptors. TCR-beta immunosequencing was carried out on an Illumina platform through the commercial immunoSEQ service. On the authors' methods: Repertoires were summarised as Top 10 Clones, the percentage of T-cell templates from the ten most frequent sequences, and productive clonality. Productive clonality ranged from 0 to 1, with 1 indicating a monoclonal population. Tumour-associated clones were defined as sequences comprising at least 0.1% of tumour T-cell templates but absent from matched non-adjacent lung, identified via log10 scatter plots. Two-group comparisons used Student's t-tests, stages used ANOVA, and relationships used linear regression, analysed in GraphPad Prism7 and R. TCRdb re-hosts the immuneACCESS table, in-frame sequences only. Its copies lack some clones; in the studies checked, an unresolved V gene accounts for under half of them, and the cause for the rest is not known. The V and J calls and clone size are taken from that table; D and trimming were inferred from the DNA. The sample table contains roughly 3,700 clones; only one count was recorded for 70% to 85% of them. Just under 30% of the sample comes from the top ten.

Rearrangement joined TRBV7-9 to TRBJ2-1; 6 matching bases give a weak D call of TRBD2. This clonotype was sampled from a human donor with non-small cell lung cancer. Specimen: lung tumor tissue. The bases read TGTGCCAGCAGCTTGGGGCTCTGGCGGGGCTACAATGAGCAGTTCTTC. This gives the protein CASSLGLWRGYNEQFF.